This T cell receptor beta chain originates from a study of cytomegalovirus exposure and HLA in healthy donors. Study in general: In terms of ancestry, the Caucasian-associated cluster contained about four fifths of the roughly 400 genotyped donors.

CDR1 MGHRA and CDR2 YSYEKL come from the germline V gene. This CDR3 comprises 15 residues. V lost 4 bases to trimming and J lost 4 bases, with 17 bases between them. Study findings and constraints: Reportedly, diagnosis of cytomegalovirus status by the classifier showed high specificity and sensitivity. In vitro data verified a few CMV-associated chains as specific for CMV antigens.

It was with 60 Vbeta and 13 Jbeta primers that the PCR ran. TCRdb keeps only in-frame clones here, not all; method: immunoSEQ multiplex PCR. The table includes roughly 34,000 clones, more than 60% detected once. A remark on this clone: The antigen remains undetermined.

This TCR derives from a man between 25 and 39 years old in good health and CMV-seronegative. V usage is TRBV4-1 and J usage is TRBJ2-7, with TRBD1 as a possible D gene (6 bases). Sequencing was performed on PBMCs. The CDR3 DNA reads TGCGCCAGCAGCCCGTCCTCAGGGGCGCGTTACGAGCAGTACTTC. This encodes CASSPSSGARYEQYF.